A few counts support the clone carrying this TCR beta chain. UMIs were added to TCR cDNA along with a universal primer site when it was made by 5'RACE template switching. Each CDR3 protein is one row after TCRdb ran MiXCR on the 5' RACE reads. There are about 85,000 distinct CDR3 sequences in the sample; less than 15% occur only once, and just under 25% lies in the top ten. These data belong to a study of T cells after yellow fever vaccination. Study-wide background: Libraries from low-cell-number fractions were prepared with the SMART-Seq v4 Ultra Low Input RNA kit. Study-level findings and limits: It was the secondary response that reached its peak faster, day 5 versus 15, but it was weaker.

Germline values: CDR1 MGHDK, CDR2 SYGVNS. Trimming left V 4 bases short and J 5 bases short, with 12 bases between. CDR3 length equals 14 residues. This TCR came from a man between 18 and 29 years old who received the YFV17D yellow fever vaccine. This chain uses TRBV25-1 with TRBJ1-5; D not resolved. The starting material was CD8+ T cells not binding an NS4B(214-222) dextramer, sorted from PBMCs, obtained roughly 20 days after the first yellow fever vaccination. DNA for the CDR3: TGTGCCAGCAGTGCGATGGGTAGGGATCAGCCCCAGCATTTT. Amino acid sequence: CASSAMGRDQPQHF.